The rows below give T cell receptor beta chains drawn from one sample of a study of cytomegalovirus exposure and HLA in healthy donors. Sequencing was performed with immunoSEQ multiplex PCR; in TCRdb, only in-frame clones are kept and a portion is missing. Among 100,000 to 150,000 clones, approximately 95% were seen once, and the ten largest hold about 1.8%. Specimen: PBMCs. These receptors all stem from a young man in good health and CMV-seronegative. CDR3s include the opening cysteine and the closing phenylalanine or tryptophan. D genes are given only for firm matches. Expanded clones are given a class, and other clones once, few, many or no size at all.

>TRBD1|NA|TRBJ2-7|TRBV6-5|12
CASSKQGNEQYF
TGTGCCAGCAGTAAACAGGGGAACGAGCAGTACTTC
>NA|NA|TRBJ2-3|TRBV11-3|14
CASSPYLSTDTQYF
TGTGCCAGCAGCCCGTACTTGAGCACAGATACGCAGTATTTT
>NA|NA|TRBJ1-5|TRBV7-9|12
CASSQGGQPQHF
TGTGCCAGCAGCCAGGGAGGTCAGCCCCAGCATTTT
>NA|NA|TRBJ1-5|TRBV28|16
CASSFQPPQGDQPQHF
TGTGCCAGCAGTTTCCAACCCCCACAGGGCGATCAGCCCCAGCATTTT
>NA|NA|TRBJ2-3|TRBV6-5|16
CASSYSWWRYTDTQYF
TGTGCCAGCAGTTACTCGTGGTGGAGATACACAGATACGCAGTATTTT
>NA|NA|TRBJ1-2|TRBV6-5|14
CASSSTPGFYGYTF
TGTGCCAGCAGTTCAACCCCAGGGTTCTATGGCTACACCTTC
>TRBD1|few|TRBJ1-1|TRBV10-3|15
CAIRTGAGSNTEAFF
TGTGCCATCAGGACAGGGGCTGGGTCGAACACTGAAGCTTTCTTT
>NA|NA|TRBJ1-3|TRBV27|16
CASSPQRFPTGNTIYF
TGTGCCAGCAGTCCCCAGAGGTTCCCTACTGGAAACACCATATATTTT
>TRBD1|NA|TRBJ2-1|TRBV6-5|13
CASRKTGDPAQFF
TGTGCCAGCAGAAAAACAGGGGATCCGGCGCAGTTCTTC
>TRBD2|NA|TRBJ2-1|TRBV2|17
CASSGPASGSKMDEQLF
TGTGCCAGCAGTGGTCCCGCGAGCGGGAGTAAGATGGATGAGCAGCTCTTC
>NA|NA|TRBJ2-4|TRBV19|14
CASSITVAKNIQYF
TGTGCCAGTAGTATAACGGTGGCCAAAAACATTCAGTACTTC
>TRBD1|NA|TRBJ2-1|TRBV7-3|12
CASGTGGNEQFF
TGTGCCAGCGGGACAGGGGGGAATGAGCAGTTCTTC
>NA|NA|TRBJ1-2|TRBV2|14
CASRGDGAQGGYTF
TGTGCCAGCAGGGGGGACGGAGCTCAGGGGGGCTACACCTTC
>NA|NA|TRBJ2-1|TRBV9|12
CASSVGANEQFF
TGTGCCAGCAGCGTAGGGGCCAATGAGCAGTTCTTC
>TRBD2|NA|TRBJ2-1|TRBV5-6|15
CASSLGTSTYNEQFF
TGTGCCAGCAGCTTAGGGACTAGCACCTACAATGAGCAGTTCTTC
>TRBD1|NA|TRBJ1-5|TRBV2|14
CASSRTGRFQPQHF
TGTGCCAGCAGCCGGACAGGGAGGTTTCAGCCCCAGCATTTT
>TRBD1|NA|TRBJ2-7|TRBV2|15
CASRRGTASLGEQYF
TGTGCCAGCAGGAGGGGGACAGCCTCCCTCGGCGAGCAGTACTTC
>NA|NA|TRBJ1-3|TRBV29-1|14
CSVGGQLGADTIYF
TGCAGCGTTGGTGGGCAACTGGGAGCAGACACCATATATTTT
>TRBD1|NA|TRBJ2-5|TRBV28|14
CASSFPGGVETQYF
TGTGCCAGCAGTTTCCCAGGGGGCGTGGAGACCCAGTACTTC
>NA|NA|TRBJ1-5|TRBV4-2|15
CASSLTGSSNQPQHF
TGTGCCAGCAGCCTTACAGGGAGTAGCAATCAGCCCCAGCATTTT
>TRBD2|NA|TRBJ2-1|TRBV15|14
CATSIGREWNEQFF
TGTGCCACCAGCATTGGGCGGGAGTGGAATGAGCAGTTCTTC
>NA|once|TRBJ1-4|TRBV15|16
CATSRVGDSTNEKLFF
TGTGCCACCAGCAGAGTTGGGGACTCAACTAATGAAAAACTGTTTTTT
>NA|NA|TRBJ2-3|TRBV4-3|16
CASSQGPSEFTDTQYF
TGCGCCAGCAGCCAAGGTCCTAGCGAATTCACAGATACGCAGTATTTT
>TRBD1|NA|TRBJ2-7|TRBV11-3|15
CASSDSGTGGHEQYF
TGTGCCAGCAGCGATTCCGGGACAGGGGGGCACGAGCAGTACTTC
>TRBD2|once|TRBJ2-1|TRBV7-9|15
CASSLSIAGGGEQFF
TGTGCCAGCAGCTTATCGATAGCGGGAGGGGGCGAGCAGTTCTTC
>NA|NA|TRBJ1-1|TRBV5-5|15
CASSLLLGPNTEAFF
TGTGCCAGCAGCTTGTTATTGGGGCCGAACACTGAAGCTTTCTTT